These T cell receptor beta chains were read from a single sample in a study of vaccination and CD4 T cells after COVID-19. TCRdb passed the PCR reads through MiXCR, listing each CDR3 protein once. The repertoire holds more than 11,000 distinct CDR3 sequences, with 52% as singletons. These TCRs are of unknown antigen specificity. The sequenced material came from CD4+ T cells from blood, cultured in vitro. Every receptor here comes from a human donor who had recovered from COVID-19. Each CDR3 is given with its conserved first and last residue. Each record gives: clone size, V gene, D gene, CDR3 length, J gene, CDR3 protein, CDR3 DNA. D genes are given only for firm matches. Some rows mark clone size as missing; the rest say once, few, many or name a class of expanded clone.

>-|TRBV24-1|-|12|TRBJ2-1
CATSDPGLEQFF
TGTGCCACCAGTGACCCCGGTCTAGAGCAGTTCTTC
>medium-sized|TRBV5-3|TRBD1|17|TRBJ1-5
CARSLRGTGGLNQPQHF
TGTGCCAGAAGCTTGCGTGGGACAGGGGGCCTCAATCAGCCCCAGCATTTT
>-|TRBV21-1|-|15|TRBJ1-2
CASSISTGAFYGYTF
TGTGCCAGCAGCATCTCGACAGGGGCGTTCTATGGCTACACCTTC
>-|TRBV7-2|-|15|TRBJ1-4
CASSPDLGVGEKLFF
TGTGCCAGCAGCCCAGACCTAGGGGTTGGTGAAAAACTGTTTTTT
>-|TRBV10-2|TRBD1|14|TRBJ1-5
CASRTQGAAQPQHF
TGCGCCAGCAGAACCCAGGGGGCGGCTCAGCCCCAGCATTTT
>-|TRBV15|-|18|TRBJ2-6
CATSNRGDRPSGANVLTF
TGTGCCACCAGCAACCGAGGCGACAGGCCTTCTGGGGCCAACGTCCTGACTTTC
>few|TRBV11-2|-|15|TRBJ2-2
CASSFGASATGELFF
TGTGCCAGCAGCTTTGGGGCTAGCGCCACCGGGGAGCTGTTTTTT
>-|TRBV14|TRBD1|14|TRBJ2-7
CASSQGSYRGEQYF
TGTGCCAGCAGCCAGGGCTCTTACAGGGGCGAGCAGTACTTC
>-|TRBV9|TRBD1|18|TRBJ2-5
CASSAWGQGAAAWETQYF
TGTGCCAGCAGCGCTTGGGGGCAGGGGGCGGCTGCATGGGAGACCCAGTACTTC
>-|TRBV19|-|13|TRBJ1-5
CASSTTARQPQHF
TGTGCCAGTAGTACCACGGCTCGGCAGCCCCAGCATTTT
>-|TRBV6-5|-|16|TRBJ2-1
CASSYPNSGVGNEQFF
TGTGCCAGCAGTTACCCGAACAGTGGGGTTGGCAATGAGCAGTTCTTC
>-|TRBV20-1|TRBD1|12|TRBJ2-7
CSAKGTAYEQYF
TGCAGTGCAAAGGGGACAGCCTACGAGCAGTACTTC
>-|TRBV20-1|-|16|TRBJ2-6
CSASTPRGSGANVLTF
TGCAGTGCTAGTACCCCTAGGGGCTCTGGGGCCAACGTCCTGACTTTC
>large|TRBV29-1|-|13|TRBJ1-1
CSVRRGRDTEAFF
TGCAGCGTCCGCCGGGGAAGGGACACTGAAGCTTTCTTT
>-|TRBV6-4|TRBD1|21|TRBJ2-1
CASSDDPTPWTGRSSYNEQFF
TGTGCCAGCAGTGACGACCCAACACCGTGGACAGGGCGAAGCTCCTACAATGAGCAGTTCTTC
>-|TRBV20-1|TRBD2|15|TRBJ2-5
CSAYLAGGPGETQYF
TGCAGTGCTTATCTAGCGGGAGGGCCGGGAGAGACCCAGTACTTC
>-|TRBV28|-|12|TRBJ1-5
CASRPPMEPQHF
TGTGCCAGCAGGCCCCCTATGGAGCCCCAGCATTTT
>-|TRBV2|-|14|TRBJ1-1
CASSESTAYTEAFF
TGTGCCAGCAGTGAGTCAACAGCATACACTGAAGCTTTCTTT
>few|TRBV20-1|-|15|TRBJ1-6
CSAWDPAPYNSPLHF
TGCAGTGCCTGGGACCCAGCCCCCTATAATTCACCCCTCCACTTT
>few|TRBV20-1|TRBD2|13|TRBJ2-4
CSASLAGTPMSYF
TGCAGTGCTAGCTTAGCGGGAACCCCTATGTCGTACTTC
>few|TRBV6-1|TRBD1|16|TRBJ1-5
CASRSEGRGHNQPQHF
TGTGCCAGCAGGAGCGAGGGGAGGGGGCATAATCAGCCCCAGCATTTT
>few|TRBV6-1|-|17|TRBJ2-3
CASSEVMRTARTDTQYF
TGTGCCAGCAGTGAAGTTATGCGGACCGCCCGCACAGATACGCAGTATTTT
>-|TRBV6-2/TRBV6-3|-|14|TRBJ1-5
CASRQGWANQPQHF
TGTGCCAGCAGACAGGGCTGGGCCAATCAGCCCCAGCATTTT
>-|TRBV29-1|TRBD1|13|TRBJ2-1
CSASGQGTNEQFF
TGCAGCGCTTCTGGACAGGGGACCAATGAGCAGTTCTTC
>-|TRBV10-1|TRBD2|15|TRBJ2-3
CASSDQRGLRDTQYF
TGCGCCAGCAGTGATCAGCGGGGGCTGAGAGATACGCAGTATTTT
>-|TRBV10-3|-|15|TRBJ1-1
CAISESSVMDTEAFF
TGTGCCATCAGTGAGTCGAGTGTTATGGACACTGAAGCTTTCTTT
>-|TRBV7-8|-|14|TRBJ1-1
CASSLAREATEAFF
TGTGCCAGCAGCTTAGCCCGTGAGGCCACTGAAGCTTTCTTT
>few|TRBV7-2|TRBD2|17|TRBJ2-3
CASSLGTSGRRTDTQYF
TGTGCCAGCAGCCTCGGGACTAGCGGGAGGCGCACAGATACGCAGTATTTT
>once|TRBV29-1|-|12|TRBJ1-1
CSVLGGRSEAFF
TGCAGCGTTCTAGGGGGGCGCTCTGAAGCTTTCTTT
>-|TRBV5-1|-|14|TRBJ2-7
CASSLVSATNEQYF
TGCGCCAGCAGCTTGGTGTCAGCCACTAACGAGCAGTACTTC
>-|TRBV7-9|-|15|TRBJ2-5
CASSSALRGVETQYF
TGTGCCAGCAGCTCAGCGCTAAGGGGGGTAGAGACCCAGTACTTC
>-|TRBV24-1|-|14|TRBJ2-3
CATSESSLTDTQYF
TGTGCCACCAGTGAGTCCAGCCTCACAGATACGCAGTATTTT